One TCR beta chain is described in this entry. The antigen is not known. This sample stems from a study of T cells after yellow fever vaccination. General study findings and limits: CD4 and CD8 compartments shared a small share of clonotypes, likely from convergent recombination. Sorted repertoires could include abundant contaminating clonotypes from bulk cells.

The TCR cDNA carried a universal primer site and UMIs from 5'RACE template switching. Each CDR3 protein gets one entry after TCRdb re-called the 5' RACE reads with MiXCR. The profile shows some 340,000 distinct CDR3 sequences, approximately 4% of them singletons. V shed 7 bases and J 3 bases; nucleotides not matched to a gene: 4. CDR1 is MGHDK and CDR2 is SYGVNS in the germline V gene. CDR3 length equals 13 residues. The source material was PBMCs, sampled 5 days after the yellow fever booster vaccination. This rearrangement joins TRBV25-1 to TRBJ2-5, with 8 nucleotides matching TRBD1. The clonotype was recovered from a man aged 18-30 years who received the YFV17D yellow fever vaccine. CDR3 nucleotide sequence: TGTGCCAGCAAGGACAGGGTGAAAGAGACCCAGTACTTC. It is translated as CASKDRVKETQYF.